The 22 T cell receptor beta chains below come from one sample, sequenced in a study of response to subunit inactivated influenza vaccine. TCRdb ran MiXCR on the RT-PCR reads and lists one entry per CDR3 protein. The sample carries about 500,000 distinct CDR3 sequences, approximately 15% recorded once. This sample comprised CD4+ T cells sorted from PBMCs, obtained around 2 years after vaccination. These receptor sequences come from a man aged 45 to 70 who received an inactivated influenza vaccine.

The chain couples TRBV5-1 to TRBJ2-2, with unresolved D. This CDR3 has 13 residues. CDR1 and CDR2 from the germline V gene are SGHRS and YFSETQ. V was trimmed by 4 bases and J by 6 bases, leaving 10 bases between them. The DNA of the CDR3 is TGCGCCAGCAGCATAGGCCCGGCCGGGGAGCTGTTTTTT. This sequence encodes CASSIGPAGELFF.

This clonotype was detected only a few times. This chain uses TRBV29-1 with TRBJ2-3, with TRBD2 matching over 8 bases. This CDR3 contains 16 residues. The V and J ends lost 7 bases and 4 bases, in that order; junction bases with no gene match: 16. Germline CDR1 is SQVTM and CDR2 is ANQGSEA. The CDR3 reads CSGASGRSMRSDTQYF. The CDR3 DNA is TGCAGCGGGGCCAGCGGGAGATCCATGAGATCAGATACGCAGTATTTT.

The CDR3 nucleotides read TGTGCCAGCAGCACAGGACAGGGGGCCTTCAATGAGCAGTTCTTC. Its translation: CASSTGQGAFNEQFF. The chain is built from TRBV5-6 and TRBJ2-1; 11 bases fit TRBD1. The CDR3 has 15 amino acids. The V gene end was trimmed by 4 bases and the J gene end by 6 bases; junction bases not matched to a gene: 6. CDR1 and CDR2 (germline): SGHDT, YYEEEE.

This clonotype came up a few times. This sequence joins TRBV29-1 and TRBJ1-1; TRBD1 is a possible D gene (6 bases). Germline assignment: CDR1 SQVTM and CDR2 ANQGSEA. The CDR3 runs 14 residues. With 7 bases removed from V and 3 bases from J, the gap between germline ends came to 18 bases. The DNA of the CDR3 is TGCAGCGGGGGGTTGGGGGCTGTGGACACTGAAGCTTTCTTT. Translated: CSGGLGAVDTEAFF.

Only a few counts were recorded for this clonotype. The chain recombines TRBV12-3 or TRBV12-4 with TRBJ1-5; no clear D. The CDR3 length is 15 residues. Trimming left V 8 bases short and J 0 bases short, with 14 bases between. The CDR3 sequence is CASALAGYSNQPQHF. The CDR3 bases are TGTGCCAGCGCTTTAGCGGGGTATAGCAATCAGCCCCAGCATTTT.

Concerning this clonotype itself: An end of the junction does not agree with germline; a read error may underlie this. This rearrangement joins TRBV20-1 to TRBJ2-2; 8 nucleotides agree with TRBD2. Germline CDR1 reads DFQATT; CDR2 reads SNEGSKA (reference sequence). This CDR3 spans 16 amino acids. The CDR3 nucleotides read TGCTGTGCTAGAGACGGAGCGGGAGTGGGCACCGGGGAGCTGTTTTTT. This translates into CCARDGAGVGTGELFF.

The rearrangement links TRBV18 to TRBJ1-1; D unresolved. The CDR3 is 13 residues long. Germline V gene data show CDR1 as KGHSH and CDR2 as LQKENI. Trimming removed 5 bases at V and 4 bases at J, with 11 bases between. CDR3 DNA: TGTGCCAGCTCAGGGGAGTGGAGCACTGAAGCTTTCTTT. This sequence encodes CASSGEWSTEAFF.

This clonotype has more than one count but fewer than ten. The J gene is TRBJ2-5, the V gene TRBV10-3, with 11 bases that match TRBD1. CDR3 length: 16 amino acids. Germline loops: CDR1 ENHRY, CDR2 SYGVKD. V lost 3 bases to trimming and J lost 5 bases; unmatched junction nucleotides: 8. The CDR3 DNA sequence: TGTGCCATCAGTGAAGCCGGGACAGGGGGATTCGAGACCCAGTACTTC. It yields the protein CAISEAGTGGFETQYF.

The chain links TRBV29-1 to TRBJ2-5; TRBD1 aligns across 9 bases. V shed 4 bases and J 7 bases; nucleotides not matched to a gene: 13. Germline lookup yields CDR1 SQVTM and CDR2 ANQGSEA. The CDR3 contains 15 residues. The CDR3 is CSVAVSGTGSGTQYF. CDR3 DNA sequence: TGCAGCGTTGCGGTCAGCGGGACAGGGAGCGGGACCCAGTACTTC.

This sequence joins TRBV18 and TRBJ2-2, with no clear D. Trimming removed 5 bases from V and 0 bases from J, with 13 bases in between. This CDR3 is built from 16 residues. CDR1 is KGHSH and CDR2 is LQKENI in the germline V gene. The CDR3 loop reads CASSSNTPANTGELFF. CDR3 bases: TGTGCCAGCTCATCAAATACACCTGCGAACACCGGGGAGCTGTTTTTT.

This clonotype was counted between two and nine times. The rearrangement uses TRBV12-3 or TRBV12-4 and TRBJ2-5, with D possibly being TRBD2 (5 bases). Trimming shortened V by 8 bases and J by 5 bases, and 21 bases separated the two germline ends. The CDR3 is 15 amino acids. This CDR3 is CASRGSRSRQETQYF. The CDR3 bases are TGTGCCAGCCGGGGAAGCCGCAGCCGCCAGGAGACCCAGTACTTC.

In this sample, this clonotype turned up a few times. The chain has TRBV3-1 and TRBJ1-3, with a tentative D call TRBD1 (6 bases). Germline CDR1 is LGHDT and CDR2 is YNNKEL (reference sequence). Trimming removed 3 bases from V and 2 bases from J, with 8 bases in between. The CDR3 runs to 14 residues. The CDR3 region has the DNA TGTGCCAGCAGCCACTCAGGGGCTGGAAACACCATATATTTT. Protein product: CASSHSGAGNTIYF.

The rearrangement uses TRBV23-1 and TRBJ2-4; 8 nucleotides agree with TRBD1. TRBV23-1 is flagged as an ORF with uncertain function. The CDR3 is made up of 18 amino acids. The V gene end was trimmed by 3 bases and the J gene end by 4 bases; junction bases not matched to a gene: 14. CDR3 coding DNA: TGCGCCAGCAGTCATCGGGGAGTATACAGGGGGGAGAAAAACATTCAGTACTTC. It specifies CASSHRGVYRGEKNIQYF.

J is TRBJ2-7 and V is TRBV7-2; TRBD1 matches 7 bases. The CDR3 totals 15 residues. CDR1 is SGHTA, CDR2 FQGNSA, per germline. V was pared by 5 bases and J by 4 bases, with 11 bases of the junction left unmatched. The DNA for the CDR3 is TGTGCCAGCAGCCCAACAGGGGCCCTCCTGTACGAGCAGTACTTC. Amino acids: CASSPTGALLYEQYF.

With regard to this clonotype: The CDR3 carries no conserved terminal phenylalanine or tryptophan, so it likely arises from a read error. The V call is TRBV7-2, the J call TRBJ1-3; D gene ambiguous. Germline lookup yields CDR1 SGHTA and CDR2 FQGNSA. The CDR3 sequence is 13 residues long. V was shortened by 5 bases and J by 5 bases, with 10 bases between the two germline ends. The CDR3, as DNA: TGTGCCAGCAGCCCGATCGGAAGAAACACCATATATTTA. Protein: CASSPIGRNTIYL.

This chain connects TRBV30 to TRBJ2-1, with D perhaps TRBD1 (5 bases). V was clipped by 3 bases and J by 6 bases, with 9 bases between them. This CDR3 comprises 12 residues. Germline CDR1 GTSNPN, CDR2 SVGIG (reference sequence). CDR3 DNA sequence: TGTGCCTGGAGCAGACAGATCAATGAGCAGTTCTTC. Its translation: CAWSRQINEQFF.

This clonotype was observed many times. This chain joins TRBV20-1 and TRBJ2-3; D tentatively reads TRBD1 or TRBD2 (5 bases each). Germline V gives CDR1 DFQATT, CDR2 SNEGSKA (reference sequence). Trimming cost V 1 base and J 6 bases, with 8 bases left between them. The CDR3 runs 12 residues. CDR3 DNA sequence: TGCAGTGCTAGAGGGGGGACGGATACGCAGTATTTT. Protein: CSARGGTDTQYF.

This clonotype was seen ten or more times. The V and J genes are TRBV5-1 and TRBJ2-5, with D maybe TRBD2 (5 bases). Trimming stripped 5 bases from V and 1 base from J, with 9 bases between. The CDR3 sequence is 13 residues long. The V gene's germline CDR1 is SGHRS and CDR2 YFSETQ. CDR3 DNA: TGCGCCAGCAGAGGAGGACGCCAAGAGACCCAGTACTTC. As protein: CASRGGRQETQYF. The full variable domain, rest sourced from reference TRBV5-1 and TRBJ2-5, is KAGVTQTPRYLIKTRGQQVTLSCSPISGHRSVSWYQQTPGQGLQFLFEYFSETQRNKGNFPGRFSGRQFSNSRSEMNVSTLELGDSALYLCASRGGRQETQYFGPGTRLLVL.

The V gene is TRBV29-1, the J gene TRBJ2-5; TRBD2 is a possible D gene (7 bases). This CDR3 spans 15 amino acids. The germline CDR1 and CDR2 sequences are SQVTM and ANQGSEA. V was shortened by 5 bases and J by 2 bases, with 18 bases between the two germline ends. The CDR3 loop is CSVTSAGALQETQYF. The CDR3 nucleotides are TGCAGCGTTACCTCGGCGGGGGCCTTACAAGAGACCCAGTACTTC.

The chain has TRBV20-1 and TRBJ1-1; tentatively, D is TRBD1 (6 bases). V was trimmed by 4 bases and J by 3 bases, leaving 6 bases between them. The germline CDR1 and CDR2 sequences are DFQATT and SNEGSKA (reference sequence). This CDR3 comprises 11 residues. The CDR3, as DNA: TGCAGTGCTAACAGGGACACTGAAGCTTTCTTT. This gives the protein CSANRDTEAFF.

This clonotype was observed once. V gene TRBV7-8 combines with J gene TRBJ1-5; no definite D call. The ends were cut back, 4 bases at V and 5 bases at J, with 18 bases in the middle. The germline gives CDR1 SGHVS, CDR2 FQNEAQ. The CDR3 runs to 16 residues. CDR3 sequence (DNA): TGTGCCAGCAGCTCTCTCTTTTGGGCGGCTGATCAGCCCCAGCATTTT. This gives the protein CASSSLFWAADQPQHF.

This clonotype was counted a few times. The chain uses TRBV11-1 and TRBJ2-1; D unresolved. CDR1 SGHAT and CDR2 FQDESV come from the germline V gene (reference sequence). The CDR3 consists of 14 residues. Trimming stripped 4 bases from V and 3 bases from J, with 10 bases between. CDR3 DNA: TGTGCCAGCAGCTCCGACCTGGGCTACAATGAGCAGTTCTTC. Its translation: CASSSDLGYNEQFF.